The next 28 T cell receptor beta chains were all read from a single sample in a study of blood T cell repertoires in COVID-19. Only in-frame clones appear in the TCRdb table, and some are missing; sequencing was by immunoSEQ multiplex PCR. The data contain a few hundred thousand clones, 89% of them seen just once; the ten biggest clones take up around 13%. Sequencing was carried out using peripheral blood. The origin of the receptors is a woman aged 60 to 75 with acute or convalescent COVID-19.

CDR3 in amino acids: CASSLRGLAGGTGELFF. The CDR3 DNA sequence: TGTGCCAGCAGCTTACGTGGGTTGGCAGGGGGAACCGGGGAGCTGTTTTTT. The chain is built from TRBV11-2 and TRBJ2-2; 7 positions match TRBD1. Germline V gene sequence: CDR1 SGHAT, CDR2 FQNNGV. This CDR3 has 17 residues. The J segment lost 5 bases and the V segment lost 2 bases, leaving 11 bases of the junction unmatched. Together with reference TRBV11-2 and TRBJ2-2, the CDR3 gives the full variable domain: EAGVAQSPRYKIIEKRQSVAFWCNPISGHATLYWYQQILGQGPKLLIQFQNNGVVDDSQLPKDRFSAERLKGVDSTLKIQPAKLEDSAVYLCASSLRGLAGGTGELFFGEGSRLTVL.

The genes are TRBV6-2 or TRBV6-3 and TRBJ2-5; TRBD2 is a possible D gene (6 bases). Trimming stripped 8 bases from V and 1 base from J, with 14 bases between. Germline CDR1 is MNHEY and CDR2 is SVGEGT. The CDR3 consists of 14 residues. The CDR3 reads CASGWRGGQETQYF. In DNA, the CDR3 is TGTGCCAGCGGTTGGAGGGGCGGCCAAGAGACCCAGTACTTC.

Concerning this clone itself: The same CDR3 also results from other DNA sequences found in this sample. The chain is built from TRBV27 and TRBJ2-7; D is perhaps TRBD2 (6 bases). The CDR3 consists of 13 residues. V lost 3 bases to trimming and J lost 1 base, with 7 bases between them. Germline CDR1 reads MNHEY; CDR2 reads SMNVEV (reference sequence). As DNA, the CDR3 is TGTGCCAGCAGTTTGGCGGGGTCCTACGAGCAGTACTTC. The encoded protein is CASSLAGSYEQYF.

The rearrangement uses TRBV19 and TRBJ2-1; the match to TRBD2 covers 7 bases. The CDR3 is 15 amino acids. Germline loops: CDR1 LNHDA, CDR2 SQIVND (reference sequence). With V trimmed by 7 bases and J by 4 bases, 10 bases remained unmatched. The CDR3 here is CASTRSLAVYNEQFF. The CDR3 nucleotides read TGTGCCAGTACCCGAAGTCTAGCGGTTTACAATGAGCAGTTCTTC.

The chain joins TRBV15 to TRBJ1-4; the D gene is possibly TRBD1 (5 bases). Germline-derived CDR1 and CDR2 are LNHNV and YYDKDF (reference sequence). This CDR3 contains 19 residues. Trimming cost V 0 bases and J 4 bases, with 21 bases left between them. The CDR3 nucleotides are TGTGCCACCAGCAGAGAGCAGGTTAGGGACTTGAGCCTTAATGAAAAACTGTTTTTT. Protein product: CATSREQVRDLSLNEKLFF.

The rearrangement joins TRBV5-1 to TRBJ1-1, with 12 bases fitting TRBD1. Germline trimming cut 0 bases from V and 4 bases from J; bases unmatched to any gene: 10. Germline loops: CDR1 SGHRS, CDR2 YFSETQ. The CDR3 length is 18 residues. CDR3 nucleotides: TGCGCCAGCAGCTTGGGATTGGGACAGGGGGCGCGAGGCACTGAAGCTTTCTTT. It codes for CASSLGLGQGARGTEAFF.

In regard to this clone: One end of the junction does not line up with germline, which may come from a read error. The chain uses TRBV12-3 or TRBV12-4 and TRBJ1-2; D is possibly TRBD1 (5 bases). This CDR3 region has 12 residues. The CDR3 loop is CASSNRAGSGAF. The CDR3 coding sequence is TGTGCCAGCAGTAATAGGGCAGGGTCGGGCGCCTTC.

J is TRBJ2-1 and V is TRBV7-2; weak D call: TRBD2 (6 bases). The CDR3 extends over 13 amino acids. Germline CDR1 SGHTA, CDR2 FQGNSA. Trimming took off 11 bases at V and 5 bases at J, with 16 bases between the two ends. CDR3 coding DNA: TGTGCCGATGCCCAGGGAGGTAACAATGAGCAGTTCTTC. Amino acid sequence: CADAQGGNNEQFF.

The rearrangement uses TRBV29-1 and TRBJ2-7; perhaps TRBD1 as D (5 bases). Germline V gene lookup returns CDR1 SQVTM and CDR2 ANQGSEA. This CDR3 region has 12 residues. V lost 6 bases and J lost 2, with 11 bases in between. This chain's CDR3 is CSVVRGTYEQYF. DNA of the CDR3: TGCAGCGTCGTAAGGGGTACCTACGAGCAGTACTTC.

This clone appeared once. The chain employs TRBV19 and TRBJ1-1, with 7 bases aligning to TRBD1. The junction had 8 bases not matched to a gene; V was cut back by 7 bases and J by 0 bases. Looked up from germline, CDR1 is LNHDA and CDR2 is SQIVND (reference sequence). The CDR3 is 15 amino acids. In DNA form, the CDR3 reads TGTGCCAGTAAGGGCAGGGGGAATGTGAACACTGAAGCTTTCTTT. Its protein is CASKGRGNVNTEAFF.

This chain uses TRBV28 with TRBJ1-5, with a weak D call TRBD1 (5 bases). Trimming took off 2 bases at V and 9 bases at J, with 5 bases between the two ends. The CDR3 has 11 amino acids. CDR1 is MDHEN and CDR2 is SYDVKM in the germline V gene. The CDR3 loop is CASSLQGPQHF. As DNA, the CDR3 is TGTGCCAGCAGTTTACAGGGGCCCCAGCATTTT.

The chain joins TRBV27 to TRBJ2-5, with 10 bases matching TRBD2. The V segment lost 2 bases and the J segment 0 bases; nucleotides outside the gene matches: 3. The CDR3 is 16 residues long. Germline loops: CDR1 MNHEY, CDR2 SMNVEV (reference sequence). DNA of the CDR3: TGTGCCAGCAGTTTACGACTAGCGGGCTACCAAGAGACCCAGTACTTC. This encodes CASSLRLAGYQETQYF.

V usage is TRBV21-1 and J usage is TRBJ2-3; TRBD2 is taken as the D call from the table, unchecked against the DNA. TRBV21-1 is marked as a pseudogene. The CDR3 length is 15 residues. The CDR3: CASKGRNSRGDTQYF. The CDR3 nucleotides read TGTGCCAGCAAGGGCAGGAACAGTCGGGGAGATACGCAGTATTTT.

The chain employs TRBV4-3 and TRBJ2-7; TRBD1 might be the D (6 bases). The CDR3 is 15 amino acids. Trimming cost V 0 bases and J 0 bases, with 9 bases left between them. The germline V gene encodes CDR1 LGHNA and CDR2 YSLEER. CDR3 residues: CASSQEGASSYEQYF. Here the CDR3 DNA reads TGCGCCAGCAGCCAAGAGGGGGCGAGCTCCTACGAGCAGTACTTC.

The chain uses TRBV9 and TRBJ2-6; 8 bases map to TRBD2. The CDR3 extends over 18 amino acids. Germline V gives CDR1 SGDLS, CDR2 YYNGEE. J lost 2 bases, V lost 0 bases, and 7 bases had no gene match. For the CDR3, the DNA is TGTGCCAGCAGCGTAGAAGCGGGGGCCGTTGCTGGGGCCAACGTCCTGACTTTC. This gives the protein CASSVEAGAVAGANVLTF.

V is TRBV7-9 and J is TRBJ2-7, with D perhaps TRBD1 (6 bases). Trimming shortened V by 6 bases and J by 2 bases, and 11 bases separated the two germline ends. CDR1 is SEHNR, CDR2 FQNEAQ, per germline (reference sequence). This CDR3 is 13 amino acids long. The CDR3 coding sequence is TGTGCCAGCAGTCCCGACAGGCCCTACGAGCAGTACTTC. It is translated as CASSPDRPYEQYF.

This chain uses TRBV27 with TRBJ2-5; TRBD2 might be the D (5 bases). The germline V gene has CDR1 MNHEY and CDR2 SMNVEV (reference sequence). Trimming took off 6 bases at V and 2 bases at J, with 7 bases between the two ends. CDR3 length: 12 amino acids. The CDR3: CASRRGQETQYF. The DNA for the CDR3 is TGTGCCAGCAGGAGAGGGCAAGAGACCCAGTACTTC.

The rearrangement uses TRBV30 and TRBJ2-7, with D unclear. V was cut by 3 bases and J by 2 bases, with 14 bases left in between. Germline lookup yields CDR1 GTSNPN and CDR2 SVGIG (reference sequence). This CDR3 comprises 14 residues. The CDR3 DNA reads as TGTGCCTGGAGGGCGGCCACAAACCCCTACGAGCAGTACTTC. Its protein product is CAWRAATNPYEQYF. The full variable domain, rest sourced from reference TRBV30 and TRBJ2-7, is SQTIHQWPATLVQPVGSPLSLECTVEGTSNPNLYWYRQAAGRGLQLLFYSVGIGQISSEVPQNLSASRPQDRQFILSSKKLLLSDSGFYLCAWRAATNPYEQYFGPGTRLTVT.

Here the CDR3 DNA reads TGTGCCAGCAGTTTGAGACAGGGAGTAGAAAAACTGTTTTTT. Translating it yields CASSLRQGVEKLFF. The chain employs TRBV28 and TRBJ1-4; 7 nucleotides match TRBD1. This CDR3 has 14 amino acids. CDR1 is MDHEN and CDR2 is SYDVKM in the germline V gene. With 3 bases clipped from V and 8 bases from J, the junction kept 6 bases outside the gene matches.

This chain joins TRBV11-2 and TRBJ2-2; TRBD1 matches at 9 bases. Per germline, CDR1 SGHAT and CDR2 FQNNGV. The CDR3 contains 16 residues. J gave up 4 bases and V 5 bases, and 8 bases lay outside the gene matches. CDR3 residues: CASSPFGTGLTGELFF. The CDR3 DNA follows: TGTGCCAGCAGCCCTTTTGGGACAGGGCTCACCGGGGAGCTGTTTTTT.

The rearrangement links TRBV13 to TRBJ1-2; TRBD1 matches at 7 bases. With 5 bases clipped from V and 2 bases from J, the junction kept 8 bases outside the gene matches. The CDR3 is 15 amino acids. CDR1 is PRHDT and CDR2 is FYEKMQ in the germline V gene (reference sequence). The CDR3 loop is CASSVGVRGNYGYTF. CDR3 DNA sequence: TGTGCCAGCAGCGTGGGGGTCAGGGGGAACTATGGCTACACCTTC.

The V gene is TRBV7-3, the J gene TRBJ2-6; a weak D match, TRBD2 (6 bases). The CDR3 spans 15 residues. The V end was cut by 6 bases, the J end by 0 bases, with 9 bases between. CDR1 is SGHTA and CDR2 is FQGTGA in the germline V gene. The CDR3 DNA reads as TGTGCCAGCAGTCCCGGGGGCTCTGGGGCCAACGTCCTGACTTTC. As protein: CASSPGGSGANVLTF.

The CDR3 nucleotides are TGCGCCAGCAGCTTGGAAGGGCCGGACAGGGGATCTGCCAGATCTGGAAACACCATATATTTT. This encodes CASSLEGPDRGSARSGNTIYF. V usage is TRBV5-1 and J usage is TRBJ1-3, with 9 bases that match TRBD1. Per germline, CDR1 SGHRS and CDR2 YFSETQ. The CDR3 consists of 21 residues. After removal of 0 bases from V and 1 base from J, the junction contained 17 bases not matched to a gene.

The chain has TRBV2 and TRBJ1-6; the D gene is possibly TRBD1 (5 bases). The CDR3 is 12 residues long. V lost 6 bases to trimming and J lost 10 bases, with 10 bases between them. In germline, CDR1 is SNHLY, CDR2 FYNNEI. CDR3 nucleotides: TGTGCCAGCAGCCAGGGTTCGTCACCCCTCCACTTT. Translating gives CASSQGSSPLHF.

The chain employs TRBV28 and TRBJ1-1; TRBD1 matches 9 bases. V gave up 5 bases and J gave up 4 bases; unmatched junction bases: 5. Germline V gene lookup returns CDR1 MDHEN and CDR2 SYDVKM. This CDR3 is built from 14 residues. CDR3 DNA sequence: TGTGCCAGCAGTATTACAGGGGGCGTCACTGAAGCTTTCTTT. It codes for CASSITGGVTEAFF.

The chain recombines TRBV3-1 (or the pseudogene TRBV3-2) with TRBJ1-2; D may be TRBD1 (5 bases). The CDR3 totals 14 residues. Trimming left V 4 bases short and J 4 bases short, with 13 bases between. CDR1 and CDR2 (germline): LGHDT, YNNKEL (reference sequence). The CDR3 is CASSRRGSVYGYTF. CDR3 nucleotides: TGTGCCAGCAGCCGAAGGGGCTCAGTCTATGGCTACACCTTC.

The V gene is TRBV6-2 or TRBV6-3, the J gene TRBJ2-7; maybe TRBD1 (6 bases). CDR1 MNHEY and CDR2 SVGEGT come from the germline V gene. Trimming took 0 bases from V and 0 from J, leaving 9 bases between them. This CDR3 is built from 15 residues. This CDR3 reads CASSYSGAISYEQYF. The CDR3 nucleotides are TGTGCCAGCAGTTACTCGGGGGCGATCTCCTACGAGCAGTACTTC.

The rearrangement uses TRBV6-1 and TRBJ2-7; TRBD1 agrees at 8 bases. This CDR3 has 14 residues. Germline V CDR1 and CDR2: MNHNS, SASEGT. With V trimmed by 5 bases and J by 7 bases, 10 bases remained unmatched. CDR3: CASSPPDRGREQYF. CDR3 DNA sequence: TGTGCCAGCAGTCCGCCCGACAGGGGACGGGAGCAGTACTTC.